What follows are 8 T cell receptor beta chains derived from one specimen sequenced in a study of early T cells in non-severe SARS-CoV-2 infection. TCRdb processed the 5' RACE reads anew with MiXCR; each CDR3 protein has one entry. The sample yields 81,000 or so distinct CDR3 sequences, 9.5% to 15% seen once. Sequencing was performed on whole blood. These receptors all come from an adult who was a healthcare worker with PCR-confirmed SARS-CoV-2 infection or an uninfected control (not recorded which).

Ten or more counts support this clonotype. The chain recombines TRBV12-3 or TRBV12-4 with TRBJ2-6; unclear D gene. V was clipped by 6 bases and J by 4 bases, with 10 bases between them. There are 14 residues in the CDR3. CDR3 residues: CASSSLAGANVLTF. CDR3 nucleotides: TGTGCCAGCAGCTCCCTGGCCGGGGCCAACGTCCTGACTTTC.

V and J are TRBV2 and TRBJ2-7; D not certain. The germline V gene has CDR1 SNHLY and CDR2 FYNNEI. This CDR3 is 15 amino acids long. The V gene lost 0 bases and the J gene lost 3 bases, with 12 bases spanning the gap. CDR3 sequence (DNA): TGTGCCAGCAGTGAAGCATCAAGCCTATACTACGAGCAGTACTTC. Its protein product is CASSEASSLYYEQYF.

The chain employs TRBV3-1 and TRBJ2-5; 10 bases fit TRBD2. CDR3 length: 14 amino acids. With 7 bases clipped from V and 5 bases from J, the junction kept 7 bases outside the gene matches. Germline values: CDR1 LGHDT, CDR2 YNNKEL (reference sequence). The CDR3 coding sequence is TGTGCCAGCACCCCACTAGCGGGATTTGAGACCCAGTACTTC. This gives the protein CASTPLAGFETQYF.

The CDR3 DNA reads TGCAGTGCTAGAGATGTGGGGGGCGGAGATACGCAGTATTTT. This sequence encodes CSARDVGGGDTQYF. The V and J genes are TRBV20-1 and TRBJ2-3; D may be TRBD1 or TRBD2 (6 bases each). The CDR3 totals 14 residues. The V end lost 0 bases, the J end lost 5 bases, and 12 bases lay between the germline ends. Germline V gene lookup returns CDR1 DFQATT and CDR2 SNEGSKA (reference sequence).

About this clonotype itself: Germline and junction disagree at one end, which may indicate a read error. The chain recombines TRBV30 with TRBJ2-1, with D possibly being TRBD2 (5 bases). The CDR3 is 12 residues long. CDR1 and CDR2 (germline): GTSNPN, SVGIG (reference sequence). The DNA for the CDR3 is TGTGTCTGGAGTGCCAGCGGTAATGAGCAGTTCTTC. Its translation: CVWSASGNEQFF.

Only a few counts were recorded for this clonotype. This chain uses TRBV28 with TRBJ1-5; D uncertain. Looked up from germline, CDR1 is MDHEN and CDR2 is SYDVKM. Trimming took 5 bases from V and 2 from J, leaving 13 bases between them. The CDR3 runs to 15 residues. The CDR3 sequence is CASSPGVVRNQPQHF. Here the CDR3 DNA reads TGTGCCAGCAGTCCCGGAGTCGTTCGCAATCAGCCCCAGCATTTT.

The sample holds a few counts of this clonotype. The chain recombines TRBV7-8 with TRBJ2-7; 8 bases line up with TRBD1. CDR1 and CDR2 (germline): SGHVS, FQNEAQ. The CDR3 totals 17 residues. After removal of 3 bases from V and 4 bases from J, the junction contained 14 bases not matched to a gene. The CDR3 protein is CASSFPMGGQEAYEQYF. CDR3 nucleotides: TGTGCCAGCAGCTTTCCGATGGGGGGACAGGAGGCGTACGAGCAGTACTTC. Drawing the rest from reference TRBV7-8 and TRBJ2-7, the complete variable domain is GAGVSQSPRYKVAKRGQDVALRCDPISGHVSLFWYQQALGQGPEFLTYFQNEAQLDKSGLPSDRFFAERPEGSVSTLKIQRTQQEDSAVYLCASSFPMGGQEAYEQYFGPGTRLTVT.

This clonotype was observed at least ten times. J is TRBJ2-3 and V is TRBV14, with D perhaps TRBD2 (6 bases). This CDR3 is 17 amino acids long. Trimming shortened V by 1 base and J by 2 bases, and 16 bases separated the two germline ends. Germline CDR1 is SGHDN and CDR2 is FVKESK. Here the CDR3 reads CASSQGWLARDTDTQYF. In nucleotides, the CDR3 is TGTGCCAGCAGCCAAGGATGGCTAGCGAGGGACACAGATACGCAGTATTTT.